This passage covers 27 T cell receptor beta chains from one sample sequenced in a study of neurological immune-mediated disorders. TCRdb processed the 5' RACE reads anew with MiXCR; each CDR3 protein has one entry. This table holds about 78,000 distinct CDR3 sequences, about 5.2% found once. Sequenced sample: PBMCs. These receptors were collected from a woman in her twenties or thirties with multiple sclerosis.

This clonotype showed up many times. This chain uses TRBV5-1 with TRBJ2-1, with 9 bases lining up with TRBD2. Germline values: CDR1 SGHRS, CDR2 YFSETQ. Germline trimming cut 4 bases from V and 0 bases from J; bases unmatched to any gene: 5. The CDR3 has 16 residues. The DNA for the CDR3 is TGCGCCAGCAGCCATTGGACTAGCGCCTCCTACAATGAGCAGTTCTTC. Amino acid sequence: CASSHWTSASYNEQFF.

A word on this clonotype: A much more abundant neighbour one base away suggests this may be a read error. J is TRBJ1-1 and V is TRBV7-9; D possibly corresponds to TRBD1 (5 bases). In germline, CDR1 is SEHNR, CDR2 FQNEAQ (reference sequence). There are 16 residues in the CDR3. V was trimmed by 5 bases and J by 1 base, leaving 17 bases between them. The CDR3 protein is CASSPQMGERNTEAFF. The CDR3 coding sequence is TGTGCCAGCAGCCCACAGATGGGGGAACGGAACACTGAAGCTTTCTTT.

This clonotype came up many times. The gene calls are TRBV5-1 and TRBJ2-1; TRBD1 matches at 8 bases. The trim removed 4 bases at V and 9 bases at J, leaving 12 bases unmatched. The germline CDR1 and CDR2 sequences are SGHRS and YFSETQ. The CDR3 loop spans 15 amino acids. In DNA, the CDR3 is TGCGCCAGCAGCCCCCAGGACAGGGCTTTGTCTGAGCAGTTCTTC. Translating gives CASSPQDRALSEQFF.

This clonotype was detected ten times or more. The V gene is TRBV10-2, the J gene TRBJ2-1; D unclear. The V end lost 0 bases, the J end lost 3 bases, and 15 bases lay between the germline ends. This CDR3 is 17 amino acids long. CDR1 WSHSY and CDR2 SAAADI come from the germline V gene. The CDR3 loop is CASSESIQATNYNEQFF. The CDR3 DNA follows: TGCGCCAGCAGTGAGTCGATTCAGGCAACAAACTACAATGAGCAGTTCTTC.

This clonotype was observed at least ten times. The chain joins TRBV5-1 to TRBJ2-5, with 11 bases fitting TRBD2. CDR3 size: 15 residues. V was pared by 1 base and J by 2 bases, with 1 base of the junction left unmatched. Germline V lookup: CDR1 SGHRS, CDR2 YFSETQ. The CDR3 DNA follows: TGCGCCAGCAGCTTGACTAGCGGGGGACAAGAGACCCAGTACTTC. Translation gives CASSLTSGGQETQYF.

This clonotype was counted ten times or more. The chain has TRBV7-8 and TRBJ2-3; 7 bases map to TRBD1. J was trimmed by 4 bases and V by 5 bases; bases with no gene match: 12. The germline CDR1 and CDR2 sequences are SGHVS and FQNEAQ. This CDR3 is 16 amino acids long. The CDR3 reads CASSDKTGTPSDTQYF. DNA for the CDR3: TGTGCCAGCAGCGACAAGACAGGGACCCCCTCAGATACGCAGTATTTT.

The J gene is TRBJ2-4, the V gene TRBV5-1; D remains ambiguous. Germline CDR1 and CDR2: SGHRS and YFSETQ. This CDR3 comprises 16 residues. V was cut by 4 bases and J by 2 bases, with 16 bases left in between. CDR3 nucleotides: TGCGCCAGCAGCGTAGGGCCTCAAGGGACCAAAAACATTCAGTACTTC. Translation gives CASSVGPQGTKNIQYF.

There are many counts of this clonotype. The rearrangement joins TRBV5-1 to TRBJ2-3, with 7 bases lining up with TRBD2. This CDR3 is 15 amino acids long. CDR1 and CDR2 (germline): SGHRS, YFSETQ. J lost 4 bases, V lost 4 bases, and 9 bases had no gene match. CDR3 in DNA: TGCGCCAGCAGCGCAGGACTAGACTCTTCAGATACGCAGTATTTT. Translation gives CASSAGLDSSDTQYF. The complete variable domain, with remaining parts taken from reference TRBV5-1 and TRBJ2-3, reads KAGVTQTPRYLIKTRGQQVTLSCSPISGHRSVSWYQQTPGQGLQFLFEYFSETQRNKGNFPGRFSGRQFSNSRSEMNVSTLELGDSALYLCASSAGLDSSDTQYFGPGTRLTVL.

This clonotype has just a few counts. This chain connects TRBV6-1 to TRBJ1-2; unclear D gene. The germline V gene has CDR1 MNHNS and CDR2 SASEGT. V dropped 6 bases and J dropped 6 bases, with 14 bases sitting between them. CDR3 length: 13 residues. The CDR3 spells CASRFKGLDGYTF. Here the CDR3 DNA reads TGTGCCAGCAGATTTAAGGGATTAGATGGCTACACCTTC.

This clonotype came up a few times. The rearrangement links TRBV7-3 to TRBJ2-1; TRBD2 matches 11 bases. V gave up 4 bases and J gave up 6 bases; unmatched junction bases: 5. CDR1 is SGHTA, CDR2 FQGTGA, per germline. The CDR3 covers 15 residues. The DNA of the CDR3 is TGTGCCAGCAGCTGGGGACTAGCGGTCCCCAATGAGCAGTTCTTC. This translates into CASSWGLAVPNEQFF. The full variable domain, its missing parts supplied by reference TRBV7-3 and TRBJ2-1, is GAGVSQTPSNKVTEKGKYVELRCDPISGHTALYWYRQSLGQGPEFLIYFQGTGAADDSGLPNDRFFAVRPEGSVSTLKIQRTERGDSAVYLCASSWGLAVPNEQFFGPGTRLTVL.

This rearrangement joins TRBV12-3 or TRBV12-4 to TRBJ2-7; no clear D. V was shortened by 5 bases and J by 4 bases, with 9 bases between the two germline ends. The CDR3 extends over 12 amino acids. The CDR3 sequence: CASSQVSYEQYF. The CDR3 DNA follows: TGTGCCAGCAGTCAGGTTTCGTACGAGCAGTACTTC.

The sample holds many counts of this clonotype. The rearrangement uses TRBV7-6 and TRBJ2-4; possible D gene TRBD2, 6 bases. The CDR3 is made up of 13 amino acids. Germline values: CDR1 SGHVS, CDR2 FNYEAQ. V was clipped by 0 bases and J by 7 bases, with 7 bases between them. CDR3 residues: CASSLAGSNIQYF. CDR3 DNA sequence: TGTGCCAGCAGCTTAGCCGGGAGTAACATTCAGTACTTC.

This clonotype was seen at least ten times. In DNA form, the CDR3 reads TGCAGTGCCTTGTCGGGGTCCCACAATGAGCAGTTCTTC. Amino acids: CSALSGSHNEQFF. The chain has TRBV20-1 and TRBJ2-1; tentatively, D is TRBD2 (5 bases). From germline, CDR1 is DFQATT and CDR2 SNEGSKA (reference sequence). The V gene lost 6 bases and the J gene lost 5 bases, with 14 bases spanning the gap. The CDR3 is made up of 13 amino acids.

This rearrangement joins TRBV29-1 to TRBJ2-1, with D unresolved. The germline V gene has CDR1 SQVTM and CDR2 ANQGSEA. Trimming took 1 base from V and 1 from J, leaving 11 bases between them. There are 15 residues in the CDR3. This chain's CDR3 is CSVEGTIGSYNEQFF. CDR3 bases: TGCAGCGTTGAAGGTACTATAGGGTCCTACAATGAGCAGTTCTTC.

This clonotype appeared many times. This chain uses TRBV20-1 with TRBJ2-3; TRBD2 agrees at 11 bases. This CDR3 spans 15 amino acids. Germline CDR1 DFQATT, CDR2 SNEGSKA (reference sequence). V dropped 4 bases and J dropped 7; count of bases not matched to a gene: 10. CDR3 residues: CSANSGGAFINTQYF. In nucleotides, the CDR3 is TGCAGTGCTAATAGCGGGGGGGCCTTCATTAATACGCAGTATTTT.

This clonotype was found many times. The chain uses TRBV20-1 and TRBJ2-3; D might be TRBD1 (6 bases). From germline, CDR1 is DFQATT and CDR2 SNEGSKA (reference sequence). The CDR3 totals 14 residues. V shed 0 bases and J shed 5 bases, with 12 bases lying between them. Here the CDR3 reads CSARDLGQLDTQYF. In nucleotides, the CDR3 is TGCAGTGCTAGAGACCTCGGACAGCTAGATACGCAGTATTTT.

The table lists this clonotype with a few counts. The chain couples TRBV20-1 to TRBJ2-7, with 8 bases that match TRBD2. In germline, CDR1 is DFQATT, CDR2 SNEGSKA (reference sequence). Losses at the gene ends were 0 bases for V and 4 bases for J; bases not matched to a gene: 11. CDR3 length: 16 amino acids. CDR3 sequence reads: CSARDVGGGRPYEQYF. CDR3 bases: TGCAGTGCTAGAGATGTCGGGGGGGGCCGCCCTTACGAGCAGTACTTC.

This clonotype occurred many times. This chain connects TRBV20-1 to TRBJ2-3; TRBD2 agrees at 10 bases. The CDR3 loop spans 18 amino acids. Germline CDR1 and CDR2: DFQATT and SNEGSKA (reference sequence). Trimming cost V 4 bases and J 2 bases; bases outside gene matches: 15. The CDR3 here is CSATSPRLAGTFTDTQYF. The CDR3 DNA is TGCAGTGCTACATCACCGCGACTAGCGGGTACATTCACAGATACGCAGTATTTT.

A note on this clonotype: Just one base apart from a much larger clone, this may be a read error. The V gene is TRBV20-1, the J gene TRBJ1-6; 7 bases agree with TRBD1. The CDR3 covers 10 residues. Germline loops: CDR1 DFQATT, CDR2 SNEGSKA (reference sequence). The DNA of the CDR3 is TGCGGTGCTAACAGGGGCTTCCTCCACTTT. This translates into CGANRGFLHF.

In this sample, this clonotype turned up many times. The chain joins TRBV5-1 to TRBJ2-1; D is perhaps TRBD2 (6 bases). Deletions cut 2 bases from V and 7 bases from J, with 13 bases between. This CDR3 region has 14 residues. Per germline, CDR1 SGHRS and CDR2 YFSETQ. The CDR3 reads CASSLPSVGNEQFF. CDR3 coding DNA: TGCGCCAGCAGCTTACCTAGCGTGGGTAATGAGCAGTTCTTC.

This clonotype showed up just a few times. This sequence joins TRBV18 and TRBJ2-2, with TRBD1 as a possible D gene (5 bases). Germline lookup yields CDR1 KGHSH and CDR2 LQKENI. V lost 1 base, J lost 0 bases, and 9 bases lay in between. The length of the CDR3 is 16 residues. In DNA, the CDR3 is TGTGCCAGCTCACCACTCCACAGGCCGAACACCGGGGAGCTGTTTTTT. Residues: CASSPLHRPNTGELFF.

In its sample, this clonotype was seen many times. The chain uses TRBV10-3 and TRBJ1-3; tentative D call: TRBD1 (5 bases). CDR1 is ENHRY, CDR2 SYGVKD, per germline. This CDR3 region has 14 residues. Trimming removed 11 bases from V and 7 bases from J, with 21 bases in between. CDR3 region: CASSARGGSNTIYF. DNA for the CDR3: TGTGCCTCAAGCGCAAGGGGTGGGAGTAACACCATATATTTT.

This clonotype was counted ten times or more. This sequence joins TRBV12-3 or TRBV12-4 and TRBJ1-2; tentative D call: TRBD1 (5 bases). With 1 base removed from V and 4 bases from J, the gap between germline ends came to 10 bases. The length of the CDR3 is 14 residues. Here the CDR3 DNA reads TGTGCCAGCAGTTTAGGCCAGGGTCGCTATGGCTACACCTTC. Translated: CASSLGQGRYGYTF.

By proportion, this clonotype is medium-sized. The chain links TRBV10-2 to TRBJ2-7; perhaps TRBD2 as D (5 bases). Germline CDR1 reads WSHSY; CDR2 reads SAAADI. Trimming stripped 2 bases from V and 6 bases from J, with 11 bases between. The CDR3 is 13 amino acids. The CDR3 DNA reads TGCGCCAGCAGTGAGGATCGGGGAAGCGAGCAGTACTTC. Amino acids: CASSEDRGSEQYF.

This clonotype has ten or more counts. The chain uses TRBV5-1 and TRBJ2-5; TRBD2 matches 12 bases. The germline gives CDR1 SGHRS, CDR2 YFSETQ. The CDR3 is made up of 15 amino acids. Trimming at V came to 2 bases and at J to 2 bases, leaving 1 base not matched to a gene. CDR3 residues: CASSLGLAGQETQYF. CDR3 DNA: TGCGCCAGCAGCTTAGGACTAGCGGGACAAGAGACCCAGTACTTC.

This clonotype was counted ten times or more. The chain uses TRBV6-5 and TRBJ2-2; a weak D match, TRBD2 (6 bases). This CDR3 comprises 16 residues. The V end lost 5 bases, the J end lost 0 bases, and 13 bases lay between the germline ends. Germline V gives CDR1 MNHEY, CDR2 SVGAGI. In DNA form, the CDR3 reads TGTGCCAGCAGTAAGGCTAGCGATTCGAACACCGGGGAGCTGTTTTTT. The encoded protein is CASSKASDSNTGELFF.

This clonotype was seen many times. The V gene is TRBV5-1, the J gene TRBJ2-1, with 7 bases lining up with TRBD2. With 1 base clipped from V and 1 base from J, the junction kept 8 bases outside the gene matches. The CDR3 is made up of 17 amino acids. From germline, CDR1 is SGHRS and CDR2 YFSETQ. CDR3 bases: TGCGCCAGCAGCTTGCAGTCGGCGGGAGTGTCCTACAATGAGCAGTTCTTC. Its translation is CASSLQSAGVSYNEQFF. Complete variable domain (other parts from reference TRBV5-1 and TRBJ2-1): KAGVTQTPRYLIKTRGQQVTLSCSPISGHRSVSWYQQTPGQGLQFLFEYFSETQRNKGNFPGRFSGRQFSNSRSEMNVSTLELGDSALYLCASSLQSAGVSYNEQFFGPGTRLTVL.